Listed here is a single TCR beta chain. The antigen is undetermined. Researchers ran the PCR with 60 Vbeta and 13 Jbeta primers. Assay used: immunoSEQ multiplex PCR; TCRdb lists only in-frame clones, some missing. In the table there are 130,000 to 150,000 clones, roughly 80% of which are singletons. These data originate in a study of cytomegalovirus exposure and HLA in healthy donors. Overall study findings and caveats: Many donors shared some public TCRs, even though most TCR sequences were rare.

There are 13 residues in the CDR3. V shed 6 bases and J 4 bases; nucleotides not matched to a gene: 7. Germline lookup yields CDR1 SGHRS and CDR2 YFSETQ. What was sequenced was PBMCs. This receptor was taken from a woman in her forties in good health and CMV-seronegative. The chain carries TRBV5-1 and TRBJ2-7, with 7 bases identical to TRBD2. The CDR3 reads CASTPFGGYEQYF. DNA of the CDR3: TGCGCCAGCACCCCCTTCGGGGGGTACGAGCAGTACTTC.